Shown below are 25 T cell receptor beta chains from a single sample sequenced in a study of blood T cells in healthy people across ages. Alongside a J-beta primer mix, a sample-barcoded 5' primer served in a second PCR lasting about 6 to 11 cycles. Each CDR3 protein is one row after TCRdb ran MiXCR on the 5' RACE reads. The table lists 1 million to 1.2 million distinct CDR3 sequences, more than 30% of them singletons. Sequenced input: blood. These receptors originate from a young man in good health.

This chain connects TRBV24-1 to TRBJ1-4; no reliable D call. The CDR3 is made up of 16 amino acids. The V gene lost 9 bases and the J gene lost 8 bases, with 24 bases spanning the gap. CDR1 is KGHDR, CDR2 SFDVKD, per germline. This CDR3 is CATRMKPDKPKEKLFF. As DNA, the CDR3 is TGTGCCACCCGAATGAAACCCGACAAGCCGAAAGAAAAACTGTTTTTT.

The V gene is TRBV19, the J gene TRBJ2-1; D tentatively reads TRBD1 or TRBD2 (5 bases each). This CDR3 spans 13 amino acids. The germline gives CDR1 LNHDA, CDR2 SQIVND (reference sequence). The ends were cut back, 1 base at V and 7 bases at J, with 8 bases in the middle. CDR3 region: CASSIVGENEQFF. The CDR3 DNA sequence: TGTGCCAGTAGTATAGTGGGGGAAAATGAGCAGTTCTTC.

This clonotype was seen a few times. V gene TRBV6-5 combines with J gene TRBJ1-2, with 10 bases that match TRBD1. The germline V gene has CDR1 MNHEY and CDR2 SVGAGI. V lost 5 bases to trimming and J lost 8 bases; unmatched junction nucleotides: 14. The CDR3 totals 16 residues. The CDR3 DNA reads TGTGCCAGCAGTCCCCTAAGGGACAGGGGCTTGAAGGGCTACACCTTC. Translation: CASSPLRDRGLKGYTF.

The rearrangement links TRBV18 to TRBJ2-7; tentatively, D is TRBD1 (5 bases). V was shortened by 6 bases and J by 7 bases, with 19 bases between the two germline ends. Germline loops: CDR1 KGHSH, CDR2 LQKENI. The CDR3 is 14 amino acids. The CDR3 DNA sequence: TGTGCCAGCTCCGGGTTCCAGGGCTACAATGAGCAGTACTTC. Its protein is CASSGFQGYNEQYF.

The gene calls are TRBV4-3 and TRBJ2-7; D possibly corresponds to TRBD1 (7 bases). Germline CDR1 reads LGHNA; CDR2 reads YSLEER. V gave up 1 base and J gave up 3 bases, with 16 bases separating them. CDR3 length equals 16 residues. The chain's CDR3 is CASSQVATGDSYEQYF. The CDR3 DNA reads as TGCGCCAGCAGCCAAGTGGCTACGGGGGACAGCTACGAGCAGTACTTC.

V and J are TRBV21-1 and TRBJ1-2; TRBD1 is the table's D call, not checked against the DNA. TRBV21-1 is assigned pseudogene status. The CDR3 length is 17 residues. The CDR3: CASSNRTPPGGSCGYTF. CDR3 in DNA: TGTGCCAGCAGCAACCGAACGCCCCCCGGGGGCTCGTGTGGCTACACCTTC.

The chain uses TRBV20-1 and TRBJ2-1; weak D call: TRBD2 (6 bases). V lost 2 bases and J 7 bases, leaving 24 bases between the germline ends. This CDR3 spans 17 amino acids. The germline CDR1 and CDR2 sequences are DFQATT and SNEGSKA (reference sequence). The CDR3 sequence is CSARPPAGGGSGNEQFF. In DNA form, the CDR3 reads TGCAGTGCTAGACCCCCTGCCGGGGGTGGATCGGGGAATGAGCAGTTCTTC.

V usage is TRBV3-1 and J usage is TRBJ1-6; 7 bases align to TRBD1. CDR3 length equals 15 residues. Germline V lookup: CDR1 LGHDT, CDR2 YNNKEL (reference sequence). The V and J ends lost 1 base and 6 bases, in that order; junction bases with no gene match: 3. The CDR3 DNA is TGTGCCAGCAGCCAAGGCCAGGGGGTTAATTCACCCCTCCACTTT. Encoded protein: CASSQGQGVNSPLHF. The full variable domain, its missing parts supplied by reference TRBV3-1 and TRBJ1-6, is DTAVSQTPKYLVTQMGNDKSIKCEQNLGHDTMYWYKQDSKKFLKIMFSYNNKELIINETVPNRFSPKSPDKAHLNLHINSLELGDSAVYFCASSQGQGVNSPLHFGNGTRLTVT.

The chain combines TRBV25-1 with TRBJ1-1, with unresolved D. Germline CDR1 is MGHDK and CDR2 is SYGVNS. The V and J ends lost 6 bases and 3 bases respectively, with 8 bases between them. CDR3 size: 12 residues. The chain's CDR3 is CASRVLDTEAFF. In DNA, the CDR3 is TGTGCCAGCAGGGTCTTGGACACTGAAGCTTTCTTT. Supplemented by reference TRBV25-1 and TRBJ1-1, the full variable domain reads EADIYQTPRYLVIGTGKKITLECSQTMGHDKMYWYQQDPGMELHLIHYSYGVNSTEKGDLSSESTVSRIRTEHFPLTLESARPSHTSQYLCASRVLDTEAFFGQGTRLTVV.

The chain joins TRBV7-9 to TRBJ2-1; D not certain. CDR3 length equals 16 residues. Germline V gene data show CDR1 as SEHNR and CDR2 as FQNEAQ (reference sequence). With 3 bases removed from V and 3 bases from J, the gap between germline ends came to 15 bases. In nucleotides, the CDR3 is TGTGCCAGCAGCTTCCGAGTAGTGGGTCGCTACAATGAGCAGTTCTTC. Protein product: CASSFRVVGRYNEQFF.

The chain couples TRBV20-1 to TRBJ2-5; D is ambiguous. Trimming left V 1 base short and J 11 bases short, with 14 bases between. CDR1 is DFQATT and CDR2 is SNEGSKA in the germline V gene (reference sequence). The CDR3 totals 12 residues. CDR3 DNA: TGCAGTGCTAGAGTGGCGTACAATGAGCAGTACTTC. This gives the protein CSARVAYNEQYF.

V and J are TRBV10-3 and TRBJ1-6; 11 nucleotides line up with TRBD1. Trimming took 3 bases from V and 6 from J; bases not matched to a gene: 1. Germline V CDR1 and CDR2: ENHRY, SYGVKD. The CDR3 has 15 amino acids. The CDR3 loop reads CAISEGTGGNSPLHF. In nucleotides, the CDR3 is TGTGCCATCAGTGAAGGGACAGGGGGTAATTCACCCCTCCACTTT.

The chain links TRBV13 to TRBJ2-1; no firm D call. The length of the CDR3 is 15 residues. From germline, CDR1 is PRHDT and CDR2 FYEKMQ (reference sequence). V dropped 2 bases and J dropped 8 bases, with 16 bases sitting between them. The CDR3 spells CASSLFQAMGDEQFF. CDR3 DNA sequence: TGTGCCAGCAGCTTATTCCAGGCCATGGGCGATGAGCAGTTCTTC.

This clonotype appeared many times. This chain connects TRBV12-3 or TRBV12-4 to TRBJ1-6; D ambiguous. Trimming cost V 5 bases and J 4 bases, with 6 bases left between them. The CDR3 contains 13 residues. CDR3 in amino acids: CASSPGYNSPLHF. CDR3 nucleotides: TGTGCCAGCAGTCCCGGATATAATTCACCCCTCCACTTT.

This clonotype was recorded many times. The chain carries TRBV10-3 and TRBJ1-6, with D perhaps TRBD1 (6 bases). V lost 3 bases, J lost 8 bases, and 17 bases lay in between. The CDR3 is 16 amino acids. Germline V gene data show CDR1 as ENHRY and CDR2 as SYGVKD. The CDR3 sequence is CAISDKTGQSDSPLHF. CDR3 coding DNA: TGTGCCATCAGTGATAAGACGGGACAATCGGATTCACCCCTCCACTTT.

This clonotype showed up just a few times. The V gene is TRBV12-5, the J gene TRBJ2-7; D might be TRBD1 (6 bases). V dropped 9 bases and J dropped 7 bases, with 19 bases sitting between them. The CDR3 sequence is 13 residues long. The germline V gene encodes CDR1 LGHNT and CDR2 FRNRAP. The CDR3 spells CASCRDTHNEQYF. DNA of the CDR3: TGTGCTAGCTGCCGGGACACACACAATGAGCAGTACTTC.

This chain joins TRBV7-2 and TRBJ1-1, with a weak D call TRBD1 (6 bases). The CDR3 covers 13 residues. Per the germline V gene, CDR1 is SGHTA and CDR2 is FQGNSA. Trimming pared 11 bases from V and 6 bases from J, leaving 19 bases between. CDR3 DNA sequence: TGTGCCGCTCGGTTACAGGGTGAGGCTGAAGCTTTCTTT. Protein: CAARLQGEAEAFF.

The chain couples TRBV6-5 to TRBJ1-2; D gene uncertain. From germline, CDR1 is MNHEY and CDR2 SVGAGI. The CDR3 is 15 amino acids. V was clipped by 0 bases and J by 2 bases, with 10 bases between them. CDR3 loop: CASSYSMTGNYGYTF. The CDR3 DNA follows: TGTGCCAGCAGTTACTCTATGACGGGGAACTATGGCTACACCTTC.

V gene TRBV3-1 combines with J gene TRBJ2-3, with 7 bases matching TRBD1. CDR1 is LGHDT, CDR2 YNNKEL, per germline (reference sequence). There are 16 residues in the CDR3. V was clipped by 4 bases and J by 3 bases; unmatched bases: 10. In nucleotides, the CDR3 is TGTGCCAGCAGCCGATGGGACAGCTTAACGACAGATACGCAGTATTTT. This encodes CASSRWDSLTTDTQYF.

Comment on this clonotype: A much larger clone is a single base away; this may be a read error. The CDR3 region has the DNA TGTGCCAGCAGCCTACGGGCGAGGTCGAGCAATGAGCAGTACTTC. Translating it yields CASSLRARSSNEQYF. This chain uses TRBV6-5 with TRBJ2-7; D gene unclear. The CDR3 is 15 residues long. Trimming took off 6 bases at V and 7 bases at J, with 22 bases between the two ends. The germline V gene encodes CDR1 MNHEY and CDR2 SVGAGI.

This clonotype was recorded a few times. The rearrangement links TRBV19 to TRBJ2-1, with 9 nucleotides matching TRBD1. The CDR3 contains 17 residues. The V and J ends lost 3 bases and 5 bases, in that order; junction bases with no gene match: 11. Per germline, CDR1 LNHDA and CDR2 SQIVND (reference sequence). The CDR3 sequence is CASSMGTGTRMHNEQFF. DNA of the CDR3: TGTGCCAGTAGTATGGGGACAGGGACCCGAATGCACAATGAGCAGTTCTTC.

V and J are TRBV6-6 and TRBJ1-1, with a tentative D call TRBD1 (5 bases). Trimming took 2 bases from V and 7 from J, leaving 8 bases between them. Germline V gene sequence: CDR1 MNHNY, CDR2 SVGAGI (reference sequence). The CDR3 is made up of 12 amino acids. The CDR3 region has the DNA TGTGCCAGCAGTTACGGGGCTATTGAAGCTTTCTTT. It codes for CASSYGAIEAFF.

This clonotype showed up just a few times. This sequence joins TRBV12-3 or TRBV12-4 and TRBJ1-1, with D possibly being TRBD1 (6 bases). This CDR3 is 14 amino acids long. Trimming left V 2 bases short and J 3 bases short, with 10 bases between. Written as DNA, the CDR3 is TGTGCCAGCAGTTTAACGGACAGTCACACTGAAGCTTTCTTT. Protein sequence: CASSLTDSHTEAFF.

This chain uses TRBV29-1 with TRBJ2-7; 7 positions agree with TRBD1. The CDR3 runs to 15 residues. After removal of 6 bases from V and 3 bases from J, the junction contained 14 bases not matched to a gene. The germline CDR1 and CDR2 sequences are SQVTM and ANQGSEA. Here the CDR3 DNA reads TGCAGCGTCAACGACAGGGCCTCAGGGAGCTACGAGCAGTACTTC. It codes for CSVNDRASGSYEQYF.

This clonotype has only a few counts. V and J are TRBV20-1 and TRBJ2-5; 10 nucleotides agree with TRBD1. Germline V lookup: CDR1 DFQATT, CDR2 SNEGSKA (reference sequence). CDR3 length equals 13 residues. V lost 3 bases to trimming and J lost 7 bases; unmatched junction nucleotides: 5. This CDR3 is CSASLGQGGTQYF. CDR3 DNA: TGCAGTGCTAGTCTTGGACAGGGGGGGACCCAGTACTTC.